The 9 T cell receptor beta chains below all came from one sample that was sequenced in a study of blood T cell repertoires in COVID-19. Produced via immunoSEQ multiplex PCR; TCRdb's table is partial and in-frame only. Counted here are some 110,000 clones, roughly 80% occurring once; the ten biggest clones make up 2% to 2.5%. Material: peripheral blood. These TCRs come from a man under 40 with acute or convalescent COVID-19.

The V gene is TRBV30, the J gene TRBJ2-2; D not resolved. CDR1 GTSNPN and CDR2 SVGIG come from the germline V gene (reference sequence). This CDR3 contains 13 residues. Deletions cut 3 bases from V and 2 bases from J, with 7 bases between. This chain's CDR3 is CAWSFGNTGELFF. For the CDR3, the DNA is TGTGCCTGGAGCTTTGGCAACACCGGGGAGCTGTTTTTT.

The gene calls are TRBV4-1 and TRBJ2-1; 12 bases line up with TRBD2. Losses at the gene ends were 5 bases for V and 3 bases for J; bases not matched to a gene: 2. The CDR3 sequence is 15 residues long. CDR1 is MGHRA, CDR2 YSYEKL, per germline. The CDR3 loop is CASSTLAGGYNEQFF. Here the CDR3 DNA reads TGCGCCAGCAGCACACTAGCGGGGGGCTACAATGAGCAGTTCTTC.

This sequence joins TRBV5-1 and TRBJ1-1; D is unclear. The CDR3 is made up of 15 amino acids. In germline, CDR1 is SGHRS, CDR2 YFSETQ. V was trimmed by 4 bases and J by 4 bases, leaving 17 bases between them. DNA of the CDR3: TGCGCCAGCAGCCCCGCTGGGTGGGCTTCCACTGAAGCTTTCTTT. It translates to CASSPAGWASTEAFF.

The CDR3 is CASSLGTSGAYNEQFF. CDR3 nucleotides: TGTGCCAGCAGCTTAGGGACTAGCGGGGCTTACAATGAGCAGTTCTTC. V gene TRBV13 combines with J gene TRBJ2-1, with 11 bases fitting TRBD2. The V and J ends lost 0 bases and 4 bases, in that order; junction bases with no gene match: 2. Germline V gene data show CDR1 as PRHDT and CDR2 as FYEKMQ (reference sequence). CDR3 length: 16 residues.

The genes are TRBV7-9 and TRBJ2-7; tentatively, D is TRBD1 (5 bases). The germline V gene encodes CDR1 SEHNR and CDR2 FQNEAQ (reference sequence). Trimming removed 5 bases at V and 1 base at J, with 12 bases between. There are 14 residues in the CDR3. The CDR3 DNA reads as TGTGCCAGCAGCCCCCAGGGCAGGTCCTACGAGCAGTACGTC. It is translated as CASSPQGRSYEQYV.

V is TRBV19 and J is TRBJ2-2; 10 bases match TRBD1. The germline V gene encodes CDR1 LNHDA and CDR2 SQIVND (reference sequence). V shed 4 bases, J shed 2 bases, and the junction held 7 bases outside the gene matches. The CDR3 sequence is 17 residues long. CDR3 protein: CASSTLDRGLNTGELFF. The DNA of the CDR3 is TGTGCCAGTAGTACCCTCGACAGGGGGCTAAACACCGGGGAGCTGTTTTTT.

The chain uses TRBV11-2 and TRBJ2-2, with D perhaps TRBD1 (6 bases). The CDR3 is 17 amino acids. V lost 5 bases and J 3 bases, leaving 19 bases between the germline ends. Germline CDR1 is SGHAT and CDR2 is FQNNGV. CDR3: CASSDRDRQKDTGELFF. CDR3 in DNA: TGTGCCAGCAGCGATCGTGACAGGCAAAAAGACACCGGGGAGCTGTTTTTT.

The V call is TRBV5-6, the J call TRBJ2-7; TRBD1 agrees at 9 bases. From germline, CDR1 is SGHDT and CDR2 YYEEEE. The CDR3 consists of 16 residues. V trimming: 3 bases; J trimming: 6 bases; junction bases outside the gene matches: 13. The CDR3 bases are TGTGCCAGCAGCTCGCCGGGACAGGGAGTGTCAGGCGAGCAGTACTTC. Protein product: CASSSPGQGVSGEQYF.

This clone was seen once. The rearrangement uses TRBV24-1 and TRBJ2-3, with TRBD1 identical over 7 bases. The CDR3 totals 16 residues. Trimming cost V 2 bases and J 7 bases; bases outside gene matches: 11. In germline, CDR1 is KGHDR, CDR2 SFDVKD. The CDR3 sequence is CATSDSDRATSNTQYF. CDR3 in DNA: TGTGCCACCAGTGATTCCGACAGGGCCACCTCTAATACGCAGTATTTT.